The entry below describes one T cell receptor beta chain. This entry is derived from a study of T cells expressing NK-cell markers. Across the whole study: Repertoires of TCR beta were obtained from T cells sorted as CD3+CD56+NKG2C+, CD3+CD56+NKG2C- and CD3+CD56-NKG2C+.

TCRdb re-called the 5' RACE reads, yielding one record per CDR3 amino acid sequence without DNA. The sample has fewer than 550,000 distinct CDR3 sequences. The CDR3 runs to 15 residues. Germline assignment: CDR1 LGHDT and CDR2 YNNKEL (reference sequence). This chain connects TRBV3-1 to TRBJ2-7; TCRdb's D call of TRBD1 is untestable without DNA. Sequencing was done on a sample of blood T cells: a sorted CD56 or NKG2C T cell subset, CD4+ or CD8+ T cells, or bulk PBMC T cells (not recorded which). This TCR was recovered from a woman in her fifties or sixties in good health. The CDR3 spells CASSPPGQASYEQYF.